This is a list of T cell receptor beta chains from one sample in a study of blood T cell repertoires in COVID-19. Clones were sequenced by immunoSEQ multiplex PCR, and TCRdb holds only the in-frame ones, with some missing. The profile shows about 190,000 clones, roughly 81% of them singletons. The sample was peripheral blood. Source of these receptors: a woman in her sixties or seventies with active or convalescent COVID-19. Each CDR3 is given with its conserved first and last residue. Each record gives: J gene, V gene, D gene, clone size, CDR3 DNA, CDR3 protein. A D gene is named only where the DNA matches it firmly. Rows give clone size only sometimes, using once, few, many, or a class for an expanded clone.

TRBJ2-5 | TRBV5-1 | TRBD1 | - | TGCGCCAGCAGCCTCCCGAGGGACAGGAGCCAAGAGACCCAGTACTTC | CASSLPRDRSQETQYF
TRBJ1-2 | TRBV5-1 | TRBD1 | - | TGCGCCAGCAGCGACAGGGGGCATGACTATGGCTACACCTTC | CASSDRGHDYGYTF
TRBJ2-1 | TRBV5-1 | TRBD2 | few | TGCGCCAGCAGCTTGACCGGGACTAGCGTGAATGAGCAGTTCTTC | CASSLTGTSVNEQFF
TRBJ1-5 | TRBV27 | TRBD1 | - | TGTGCCAGCAGTTTGACAGGGTCGCTACTATTAAATCAGCCCCAGCATTTT | CASSLTGSLLLNQPQHF
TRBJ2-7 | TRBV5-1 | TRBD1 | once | TGCGCCAGCAGCCCGACAACAGGGGGCGCCTACGAGCAGTACTTC | CASSPTTGGAYEQYF
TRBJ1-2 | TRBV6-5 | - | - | TGTGCCAGCAGGGCCTCGAAGGAGTATGGCTACACCTTC | CASRASKEYGYTF
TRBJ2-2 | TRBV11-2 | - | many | TGTGCCAGCAGCTTAGGATTTGTTAGTTCCGGGGAGCTGTTTTTT | CASSLGFVSSGELFF
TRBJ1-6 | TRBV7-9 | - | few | TGTGCCAGCAGCTTTGGGGCGTATTCACCCCTCCACTTT | CASSFGAYSPLHF
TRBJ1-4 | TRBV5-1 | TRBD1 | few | TGCGCCAGCAGCTTCCGCGTAGGGGGCGCGAATGAAAAACTGTTTTTT | CASSFRVGGANEKLFF
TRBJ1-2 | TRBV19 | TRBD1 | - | TGTGCCAGTGCCGACTCAGGGGGATATGGCTACACCTTC | CASADSGGYGYTF
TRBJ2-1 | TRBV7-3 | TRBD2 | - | TGTGCCAGCAGCTTAAGTGGGCCACTAGCGGGAGGGCCGGTTGAGCAGTTCTTC | CASSLSGPLAGGPVEQFF
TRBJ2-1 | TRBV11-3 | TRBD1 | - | TGTGCCAGCAGCCGTGAGAGTATCGGGACAGGGAAATACAATGAGCAGTTCTTC | CASSRESIGTGKYNEQFF
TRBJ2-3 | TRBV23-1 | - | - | TGCGCCAGCAGTCCGGAGACAGGCCGTACCACAGATACGCAGTATTTT | CASSPETGRTTDTQYF
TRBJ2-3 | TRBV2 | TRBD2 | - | TGTGCCAGCAGTGAAACTAGCGGTAGCACAGATACGCAGTATTTT | CASSETSGSTDTQYF
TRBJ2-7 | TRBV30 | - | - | TGTGCCTGGAGTGCAATTAGCGACTCCTACGAGCAGTACTTC | CAWSAISDSYEQYF
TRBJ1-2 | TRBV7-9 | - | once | TGTGCCAGCAGCTTAGCAGGGGGTGGTGGCTACACCTTC | CASSLAGGGGYTF
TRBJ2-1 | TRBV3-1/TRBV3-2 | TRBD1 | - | TGTGCCAGCAGCCCCAGGGGGCGCATCCCTCGCAATGAGCAGTTCTTC | CASSPRGRIPRNEQFF
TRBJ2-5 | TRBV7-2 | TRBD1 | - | TGTGCCAGCAGCCCTAACAGGGGTCGGGAGACCCAGTACTTC | CASSPNRGRETQYF
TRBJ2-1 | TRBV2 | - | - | TGTGCCAGCAGTGTCTTAGGGGGAGGGTACAATGAGCAGTTCTTC | CASSVLGGGYNEQFF
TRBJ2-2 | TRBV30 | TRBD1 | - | TGTGCCTGGTCACAGGGGGCGCTGTGGACCGGGGAGCTGTTTTTT | CAWSQGALWTGELFF
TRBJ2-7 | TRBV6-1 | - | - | TGTGCCAGCAGTGACAGGGCCTACGAGCAGTACTTC | CASSDRAYEQYF
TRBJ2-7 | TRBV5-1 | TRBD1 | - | TGCGCCAGCAGCCGAGACAGGGGTAGCGGCGAGCAGTACTTC | CASSRDRGSGEQYF
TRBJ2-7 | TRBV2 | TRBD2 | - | TGTGCCAGCAGTGAACCAGGCGGGAGGGCCCACGAGCAGTACTTC | CASSEPGGRAHEQYF
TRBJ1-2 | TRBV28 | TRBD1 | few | TGTGCCAGCAGTTTCCCGCAGGGACAGAGCTATGGCTACACCTTC | CASSFPQGQSYGYTF
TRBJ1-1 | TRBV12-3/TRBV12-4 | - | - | TGTGCCAGCAGTTTGGCGGGTGAAGCTTTCTTT | CASSLAGEAFF
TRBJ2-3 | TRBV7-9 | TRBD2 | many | TGTGCCAGCAGCGGTCGACTAGCGGTAGGCACAGATACGCAGTATTTT | CASSGRLAVGTDTQYF
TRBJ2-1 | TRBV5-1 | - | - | TGCGCCAGCAGCGCCGGGACACCATACAATGAGCAGTTCTTC | CASSAGTPYNEQFF
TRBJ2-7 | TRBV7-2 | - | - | TGTGCCAGCAGCACATACAGGGACCCCTACGAGCAGTACTTC | CASSTYRDPYEQYF
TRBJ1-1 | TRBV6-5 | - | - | TGTGCCAGCAGTTACTCGAGGTTTCTGAACACTGAAGCTTTCTTT | CASSYSRFLNTEAFF
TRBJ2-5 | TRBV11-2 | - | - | TGTGCCAGCAGCTCACAGGGTGGAATCCAAGAGACCCAGTACTTC | CASSSQGGIQETQYF
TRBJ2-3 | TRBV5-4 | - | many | TGTGCCAGCAGCTTCAAACTAGCAGACACAGATACGCAGTATTTT | CASSFKLADTDTQYF
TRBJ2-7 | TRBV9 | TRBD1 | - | TGTGCCAGCAGCCCCGGGACAGGATTCTACGAGCAGTACTTC | CASSPGTGFYEQYF
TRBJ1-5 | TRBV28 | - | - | TGTGCCATCACCCTCGACAGCCTCGACCAGCCCCAGCATTTT | CAITLDSLDQPQHF
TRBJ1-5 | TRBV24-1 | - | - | TGTGCCACCAGTGACCCTGACGGCAGCCAGGGGCCCCAGCATTTT | CATSDPDGSQGPQHF
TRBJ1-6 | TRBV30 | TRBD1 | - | TGTGCCTGGAGTACCCCGGGGACAGGGGGTTCACCCCTCCACTTT | CAWSTPGTGGSPLHF